This record looks at one T cell receptor beta chain sequence and its context. Across 24 US areas, participants ranged in age from roughly 18 to 95 years. This sample is part of a study of blood T cell repertoires in COVID-19. Overall study: Both acute and convalescent COVID-19 samples were obtained from the United States, Italy and Spain. PBMCs, B-cell-depleted T cells, or T cells were the source of the cDNA or gDNA that made up the material.

In the study's own analysis: The assay estimated nucleated cells by amplifying reference gene primers. TCRdb's table, derived via immunoSEQ multiplex PCR, lists solely in-frame clones and lacks some. V, J and clone size are those of that table, while D and trimming were read from the DNA. Here the sample spans about 210,000 clones, 75% to 90% being singletons. The CDR3 has 14 residues. V was pared by 5 bases and J by 2 bases, with 13 bases between. Per the germline V gene, CDR1 is SGHRS and CDR2 is YFSETQ. This receptor was obtained from a man between 35 and 55 years old who had recovered from COVID-19. Sample: PBMCs or T cells enriched from blood (not recorded which). The V call is TRBV5-1, the J call TRBJ2-5, with D possibly being TRBD2 (6 bases). The CDR3 DNA reads TGCGCCAGCAGACTTGTGGGGACTCAAGAGACCCAGTACTTC. This codes for CASRLVGTQETQYF.